Shown below are 24 T cell receptor beta chains from a single sample sequenced in a study of T cells expressing NK-cell markers. For each CDR3 protein, TCRdb gives one entry from its re-call of the 5' RACE reads, without DNA. In total, the table holds about 260,000 distinct CDR3 sequences. The sample was blood T cells: a sorted CD56 or NKG2C T cell subset, CD4+ or CD8+ T cells, or bulk PBMC T cells (not recorded which). The source is a woman aged 18 to 75 in good health.

The chain has TRBV2 and TRBJ1-5. CDR3 length: 15 amino acids. Germline lookup yields CDR1 SNHLY and CDR2 FYNNEI. The CDR3 reads CASSEALQENQPQHF.

The chain couples TRBV5-1 to TRBJ2-3; the D gene TCRdb calls, TRBD1, cannot be checked with no DNA. Germline V lookup: CDR1 SGHRS, CDR2 YFSETQ. CDR3 length: 15 residues. This CDR3 is CASSLDGTGTDTQYF.

V usage is TRBV7-2 and J usage is TRBJ1-5; TCRdb returns TRBD1, unconfirmable since there is no DNA. This CDR3 is built from 14 residues. The germline gives CDR1 SGHTA, CDR2 FQGNSA. The CDR3 protein is CASSPDRGGQPQHF.

The chain's CDR3 is CSARFGTADPPNQPQHF. The chain is built from TRBV20-1 and TRBJ1-5. This CDR3 has 17 residues. CDR1 and CDR2 (germline): DFQATT, SNEGSKA (reference sequence).

The rearrangement uses TRBV7-2 and TRBJ2-3. There are 13 residues in the CDR3. Germline lookup yields CDR1 SGHTA and CDR2 FQGNSA. The CDR3 sequence: CASSLGLADTQYF.

This chain links TRBV29-1 with TRBJ2-5. Germline CDR1 and CDR2: SQVTM and ANQGSEA. The CDR3 contains 13 residues. CDR3 in amino acids: CSVGYGTDETQYF.

The chain recombines TRBV6-1 with TRBJ2-2; TCRdb returns TRBD1, unconfirmable since there is no DNA. Germline assignment: CDR1 MNHNS and CDR2 SASEGT. The CDR3 sequence is 13 residues long. Here the CDR3 reads CASRPTAAGELFF.

V and J are TRBV20-1 and TRBJ2-3. This CDR3 contains 14 residues. Germline-derived CDR1 and CDR2 are DFQATT and SNEGSKA (reference sequence). CDR3 amino acids: CSARDIQRTDTQYF.

This chain links TRBV6-1 with TRBJ1-2. This CDR3 is 13 amino acids long. The germline V gene has CDR1 MNHNS and CDR2 SASEGT. CDR3: CASTLVRDYGYTF.

V gene TRBV12-3 or TRBV12-4 combines with J gene TRBJ1-1; TCRdb's D gene call, TRBD1, goes unchecked for lack of DNA. The CDR3 spans 15 residues. CDR3 protein: CASSPLTGRTLKAFF.

The gene calls are TRBV6-2 or TRBV6-3 and TRBJ1-5; the D gene TCRdb calls, TRBD1, cannot be checked with no DNA. Germline V gives CDR1 MNHEY, CDR2 SVGEGT. The CDR3 extends over 13 amino acids. The CDR3 protein is CASSWTVNQPQHF.

The chain employs TRBV10-2 and TRBJ2-1. CDR1 WSHSY and CDR2 SAAADI come from the germline V gene. This CDR3 is built from 11 residues. CDR3: CASTEYNEQFF.

The chain combines TRBV5-1 with TRBJ2-5; there is no DNA to check the TCRdb D call of TRBD1. Germline CDR1 and CDR2: SGHRS and YFSETQ. CDR3 length: 16 amino acids. The CDR3 sequence is CASSLLTGQGGETQYF.

The chain is built from TRBV12-3 or TRBV12-4 and TRBJ1-2; TCRdb lists TRBD1, though no DNA is available to test this call. This CDR3 is built from 16 residues. The CDR3: CASSRSTGQGAGGYTF.

V is TRBV18 and J is TRBJ2-1; checking the TCRdb D call of TRBD2 is not possible without DNA. The CDR3 has 16 residues. Germline lookup yields CDR1 KGHSH and CDR2 LQKENI. The CDR3 here is CASSPPISGSLAEQFF.

The chain combines TRBV7-2 with TRBJ2-7. The germline CDR1 and CDR2 sequences are SGHTA and FQGNSA. This CDR3 contains 14 residues. The CDR3 sequence is CASSFRQEAYEQYF.

The J gene is TRBJ1-2, the V gene TRBV12-3 or TRBV12-4; lacking DNA, the TRBD1 call made by TCRdb goes unchecked. This CDR3 has 14 residues. The CDR3 loop reads CASSPRTGYGGYTF.

The V and J genes are TRBV12-3 or TRBV12-4 and TRBJ1-3; the TRBD1 assignment by TCRdb is unverifiable without DNA. This CDR3 spans 14 amino acids. CDR3 sequence: CASSPQGVGNTIYF.

The chain links TRBV7-3 to TRBJ2-1; TCRdb designates TRBD1, a call that cannot be tested without DNA. Germline V gene data show CDR1 as SGHTA and CDR2 as FQGTGA. The CDR3 is 15 residues long. This chain's CDR3 is CASSFSGTGSNEQFF.

This chain connects TRBV20-1 to TRBJ2-4; as DNA is missing, the TRBD1 call by TCRdb cannot be tested. The CDR3 runs 14 residues. Germline lookup yields CDR1 DFQATT and CDR2 SNEGSKA (reference sequence). The CDR3 sequence: CSARDEGFQNIQYF.

The rearrangement joins TRBV24-1 to TRBJ2-1; TCRdb names TRBD2, which stays unverified in the absence of DNA. Germline V lookup: CDR1 KGHDR, CDR2 SFDVKD. This CDR3 contains 16 residues. This CDR3 reads CATSDGASAAYNEQFF.

The genes are TRBV6-1 and TRBJ2-4; the D call from TCRdb, TRBD1, cannot be confirmed without DNA. CDR1 MNHNS and CDR2 SASEGT come from the germline V gene. The CDR3 is 13 amino acids. The CDR3 sequence: CASSPNRVDIQYF.

The chain's CDR3 is CASSLALGLGRGEQFF. This chain links TRBV7-2 with TRBJ2-1; TCRdb gives TRBD2 as the D gene, but with no DNA this cannot be confirmed. The CDR3 loop spans 16 amino acids. Germline lookup yields CDR1 SGHTA and CDR2 FQGNSA.

The chain employs TRBV3-1 and TRBJ2-1; TCRdb proposes TRBD2, but this gene call is untestable without DNA. Germline loops: CDR1 LGHDT, CDR2 YNNKEL (reference sequence). The CDR3 is made up of 15 amino acids. The CDR3 sequence is CASSLGGTTGSEQFF.